This T cell receptor beta chain was profiled in a study of T cells in Graves' hyperthyroidism and ophthalmopathy. RNA transcripts were the template for amplifying TCR beta CDR3 regions. In the first-round RT-PCR of the TCR CDR3, the HTBI primer set was used. TCRdb re-called the multiplex PCR reads with MiXCR, one entry per CDR3 protein. The table has a few hundred thousand distinct CDR3 sequences, more than 15% seen once. CDR3 length: 13 residues. Per germline, CDR1 DFQATT and CDR2 SNEGSKA (reference sequence). V lost 1 base and J 2 bases, leaving 6 bases between the germline ends. V is TRBV20-1 and J is TRBJ1-5; D is uncertain. The receptor's source is a woman younger than 45 with Graves' hyperthyroidism. The sequenced material came from blood. The CDR3 DNA reads as TGCAGTGCTAGAGTGAACGGCAATCAGCCCCAGCATTTT. The encoded protein is CSARVNGNQPQHF.